Listed below are T cell receptor beta chains from one sample, sequenced in a study of blood T cell repertoires in COVID-19. TCRdb's copy holds only in-frame clones and misses some; the assay was immunoSEQ multiplex PCR. Of about 220,000 clones in the sample, approximately 77% were seen once. The sequenced sample was peripheral blood. The receptors were gathered from an elderly woman with acute or convalescent COVID-19. Both conserved end residues are part of each CDR3.

>TRBJ1-2|TRBV21-1
CASSTMICRANYGYTF
>TRBJ1-6|TRBV2
CASTGTGGRGNSPLHF
>TRBJ1-1|TRBV14
CASSSTRGSEAFF
>TRBJ1-1|TRBV6-5
CASSYGRGSTEAFF
>TRBJ1-4|TRBV5-1
CASSRDSPTNEKLFF
>TRBJ2-4|TRBV7-2
CASSLVAGPTGNIQYF
>TRBJ2-7|TRBV15
CATSRGGSGTGGVRAYEQYF
>TRBJ2-7|TRBV7-8
CASTLFGRLSSYEQYF
>TRBJ2-2|TRBV11-3
CASSLVRGPDGELFF
>TRBJ1-6|TRBV30
CASRTGAGSPLHF
>TRBJ2-7|TRBV11-2
CASSLAGPKIYEQYF
>TRBJ2-5|TRBV18
CASSGTSGAETQYF
>TRBJ1-3|TRBV3-1/TRBV3-2
CASSQGGGISGNTIYF
>TRBJ2-5|TRBV10-3
CAISDGQQETQYF
>TRBJ2-5|TRBV14
CASSRQTGPLGTQYF
>TRBJ1-5|TRBV12-3/TRBV12-4
CASSRDSNQPQHF
>TRBJ2-1|TRBV2
CASSDYLAGVANEQFF
>TRBJ1-5|TRBV2
CASSFMTGMGQPQHF
>TRBJ1-2|TRBV19
CASSIEQSVSYGYTF
>TRBJ2-5|TRBV5-4
CASSSARGASETQYF
>TRBJ1-3|TRBV28
CASTWGHRNTIYF
>TRBJ1-1|TRBV3-1/TRBV3-2
CASSQDPGQSFEAFF
>TRBJ1-3|TRBV14
CASSAPGVPDSGNTIYF
>TRBJ2-5|TRBV7-2
CASSLAGLAEETQYF
>TRBJ1-2|TRBV11-2
CASSLNRAGYTF
>TRBJ1-5|TRBV19
CASTLDGNSNQPQHF
>TRBJ1-5|TRBV28
CASTAIGGGWGNQPQHF
>TRBJ1-1|TRBV6-5
CASGKQGALNTEAFF
>TRBJ2-5|TRBV5-1
CASATAAGASLETQYF
>TRBJ1-5|TRBV5-1
CASSLEGAISPQHF
>TRBJ1-2|TRBV5-6
CASSRAGDTNYGYTF
>TRBJ2-3|TRBV7-3
CASSRGGADSTDTQYF
>TRBJ1-5|TRBV9
CASSVGGTGSNQPQHF
>TRBJ1-6|TRBV18
CASRWGDSSYNSPLHF
>TRBJ1-2|TRBV2
CASSVLNYGYTF
>TRBJ1-6|TRBV5-8
CASPVTPQRGYSPLHF
>TRBJ2-7|TRBV4-2
CASSPLERASYEQYF
>TRBJ1-2|TRBV9
CASSGETGLTNYGYTF
>TRBJ1-1|TRBV20-1
CSAEEGTEAFF
>TRBJ1-4|TRBV7-2
CASSAPGQLDEKLFF
>TRBJ2-6|TRBV9
CASSVGSLLGSGANVLTF
>TRBJ1-4|TRBV2
CASSEAGTGLAKLFF
>TRBJ2-5|TRBV18
CASSPLAGFQETQYF
>TRBJ1-2|TRBV9
CASSLDRASGGYTF
>TRBJ1-1|TRBV3-1/TRBV3-2
CASSQEGGAFF
>TRBJ2-3|TRBV7-7
CASSLSGTGSDTQYF
>TRBJ2-6|TRBV12-1
CASSFSGNLSRANVLTF
>TRBJ2-7|TRBV5-4
CASSLTGGGGWTYEQYF
>TRBJ2-1|TRBV27
CASMSRGNEQFF
>TRBJ2-1|TRBV9
CASSVQAGEMGEQFF
>TRBJ2-7|TRBV7-9
CATEGVSREQYF
>TRBJ2-3|TRBV28
CASSRMTGGRGDTQYF
>TRBJ1-5|TRBV30
CAWSRDSQPQHF
>TRBJ2-1|TRBV11-3
CASSLDGTSGYNEQFF
>TRBJ1-3|TRBV7-2
CASSLGGQPSSGNTIYF
>TRBJ2-1|TRBV11-2
CASSTYGGYNEQFF
>TRBJ1-5|TRBV27
CASSFWAGDQPQHF
>TRBJ2-1|TRBV9
CASSGASGGHNEQFF
>TRBJ2-7|TRBV6-2/TRBV6-3
CASSAWELGGYEQYF